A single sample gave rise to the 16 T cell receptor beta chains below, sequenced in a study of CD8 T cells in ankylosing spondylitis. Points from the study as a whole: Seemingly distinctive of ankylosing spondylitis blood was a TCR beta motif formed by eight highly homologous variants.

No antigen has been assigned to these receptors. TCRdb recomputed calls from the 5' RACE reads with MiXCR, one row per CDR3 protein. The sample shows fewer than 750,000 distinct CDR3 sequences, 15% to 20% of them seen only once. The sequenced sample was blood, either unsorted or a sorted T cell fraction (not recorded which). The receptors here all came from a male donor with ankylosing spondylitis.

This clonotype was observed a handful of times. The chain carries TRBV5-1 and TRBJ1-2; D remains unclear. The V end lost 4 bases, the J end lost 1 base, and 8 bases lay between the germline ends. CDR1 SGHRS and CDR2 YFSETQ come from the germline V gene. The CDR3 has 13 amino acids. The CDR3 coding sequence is TGCGCCAGCAGCGAACAGCTTAACTATGGCTACACCTTC. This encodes CASSEQLNYGYTF.

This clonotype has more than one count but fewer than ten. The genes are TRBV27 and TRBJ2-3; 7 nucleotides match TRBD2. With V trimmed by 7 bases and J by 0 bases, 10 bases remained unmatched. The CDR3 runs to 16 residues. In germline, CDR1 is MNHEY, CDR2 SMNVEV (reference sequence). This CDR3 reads CASTSIAGLSTDTQYF. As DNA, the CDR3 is TGTGCCAGCACCTCGATAGCGGGTCTCAGCACAGATACGCAGTATTTT.

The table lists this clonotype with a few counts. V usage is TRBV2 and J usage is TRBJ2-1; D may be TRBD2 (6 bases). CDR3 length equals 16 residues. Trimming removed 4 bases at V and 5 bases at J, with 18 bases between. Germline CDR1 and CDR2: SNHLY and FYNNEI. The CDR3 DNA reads TGTGCCAGCAGTGGGGGCGGGATGGTTTTTCACAATGAGCAGTTCTTC. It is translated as CASSGGGMVFHNEQFF.

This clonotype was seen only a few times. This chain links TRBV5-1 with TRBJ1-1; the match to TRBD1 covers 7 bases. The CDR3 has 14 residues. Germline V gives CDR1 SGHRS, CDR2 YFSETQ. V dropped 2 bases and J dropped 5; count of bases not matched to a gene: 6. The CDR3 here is CASSFYSGGTEAFF. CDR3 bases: TGCGCCAGCAGCTTTTATTCAGGGGGGACTGAAGCTTTCTTT.

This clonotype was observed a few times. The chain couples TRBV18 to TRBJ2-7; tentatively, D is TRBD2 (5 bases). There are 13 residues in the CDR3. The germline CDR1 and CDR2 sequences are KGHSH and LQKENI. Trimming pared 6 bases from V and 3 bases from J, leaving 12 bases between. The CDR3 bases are TGTGCCAGCTCTCTACGGACTGGCTACGAGCAGTACTTC. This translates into CASSLRTGYEQYF. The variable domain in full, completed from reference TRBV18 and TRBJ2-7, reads NAGVMQNPRHLVRRRGQEARLRCSPMKGHSHVYWYRQLPEEGLKFMVYLQKENIIDESGMPKERFSAEFPKEGPSILRIQQVVRGDSAAYFCASSLRTGYEQYFGPGTRLTVT.

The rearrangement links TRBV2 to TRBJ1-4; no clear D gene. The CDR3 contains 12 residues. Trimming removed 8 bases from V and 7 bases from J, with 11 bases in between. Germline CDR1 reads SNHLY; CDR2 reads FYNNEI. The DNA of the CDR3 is TGTGCCAGCCAAGCAAGCGGTGAAAAACTGTTTTTT. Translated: CASQASGEKLFF.

The CDR3 nucleotides are TGTGCCAGCAGCTCCCTACTAGCGGGGGGGAAAGAGACCCAGTACTTC. It is translated as CASSSLLAGGKETQYF. The rearrangement uses TRBV7-9 and TRBJ2-5; 13 nucleotides agree with TRBD2. This CDR3 comprises 16 residues. CDR1 SEHNR and CDR2 FQNEAQ come from the germline V gene (reference sequence). The junction had 5 bases not matched to a gene; V was cut back by 4 bases and J by 3 bases. Variable domain in full (rest from reference TRBV7-9 and TRBJ2-5): DTGVSQNPRHKITKRGQNVTFRCDPISEHNRLYWYRQTLGQGPEFLTYFQNEAQLEKSRLLSDRFSAERPKGSFSTLEIQRTEQGDSAMYLCASSSLLAGGKETQYFGPGTRLLVL.

This CDR3 reads CAITELPGSEAFF. The DNA of the CDR3 is TGTGCCATCACCGAACTTCCAGGGAGTGAAGCTTTCTTT. The chain links TRBV10-3 to TRBJ1-1, with D possibly TRBD1 on 5 matching bases. Looked up from germline, CDR1 is ENHRY and CDR2 is SYGVKD. The ends were cut back, 7 bases at V and 7 bases at J, with 16 bases in the middle. The CDR3 totals 13 residues.

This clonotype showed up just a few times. The CDR3 region has the DNA TGTGCCAGCAGCTTCCTACTAGCGGAAACCTCCTACGAGCAGTACTTC. It is translated as CASSFLLAETSYEQYF. V is TRBV7-9 and J is TRBJ2-7; 8 nucleotides match TRBD2. J was trimmed by 0 bases and V by 3 bases; bases with no gene match: 7. Germline V lookup: CDR1 SEHNR, CDR2 FQNEAQ (reference sequence). CDR3 length: 16 residues.

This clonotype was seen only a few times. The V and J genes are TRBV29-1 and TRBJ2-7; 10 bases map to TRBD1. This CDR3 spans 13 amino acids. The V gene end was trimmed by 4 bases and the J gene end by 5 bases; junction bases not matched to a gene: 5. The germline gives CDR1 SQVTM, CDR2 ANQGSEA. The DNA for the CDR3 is TGCAGCGTTGGGGCGACAGGGGGCAACGAGCAGTACTTC. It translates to CSVGATGGNEQYF.

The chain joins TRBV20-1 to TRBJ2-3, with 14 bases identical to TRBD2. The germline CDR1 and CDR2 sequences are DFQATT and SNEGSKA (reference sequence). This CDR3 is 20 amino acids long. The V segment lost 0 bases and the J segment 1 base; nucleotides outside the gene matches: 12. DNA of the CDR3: TGCAGTGCTAGAGATTGGCGGGGGACTAGCGGGAGTAGGGGCACAGATACGCAGTATTTT. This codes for CSARDWRGTSGSRGTDTQYF.

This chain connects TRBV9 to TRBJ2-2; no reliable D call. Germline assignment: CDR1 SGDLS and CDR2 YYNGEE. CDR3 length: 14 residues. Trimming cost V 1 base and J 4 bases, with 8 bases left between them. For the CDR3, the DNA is TGTGCCAGCAGCGTAAAAGCGTCCACCGGGGAGCTGTTTTTT. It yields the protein CASSVKASTGELFF.

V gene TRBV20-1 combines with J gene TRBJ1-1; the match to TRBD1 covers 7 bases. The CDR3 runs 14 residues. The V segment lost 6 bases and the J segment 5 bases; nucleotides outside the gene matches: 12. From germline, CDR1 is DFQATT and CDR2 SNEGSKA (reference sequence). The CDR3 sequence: CSAPRDRAGTEAFF. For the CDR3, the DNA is TGCAGTGCCCCGCGGGACAGAGCGGGGACTGAAGCTTTCTTT.

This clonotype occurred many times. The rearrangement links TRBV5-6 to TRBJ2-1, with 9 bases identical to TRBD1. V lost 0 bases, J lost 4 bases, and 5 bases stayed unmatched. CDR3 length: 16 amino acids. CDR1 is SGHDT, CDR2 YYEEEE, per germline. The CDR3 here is CASSLAGTGQYNEQFF. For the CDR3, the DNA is TGTGCCAGCAGCTTGGCTGGGACAGGGCAATACAATGAGCAGTTCTTC.

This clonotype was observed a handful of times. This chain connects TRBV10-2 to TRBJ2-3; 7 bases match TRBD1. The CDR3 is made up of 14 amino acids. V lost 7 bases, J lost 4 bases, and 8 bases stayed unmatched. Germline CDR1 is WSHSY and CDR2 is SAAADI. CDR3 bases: TGCGCCAGCAAGCCAGGGGGAATGTCAGATACGCAGTATTTT. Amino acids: CASKPGGMSDTQYF.

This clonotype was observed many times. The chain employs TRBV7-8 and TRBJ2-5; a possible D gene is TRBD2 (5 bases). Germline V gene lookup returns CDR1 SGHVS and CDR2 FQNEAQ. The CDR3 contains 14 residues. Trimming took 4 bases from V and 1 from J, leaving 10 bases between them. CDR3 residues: CASSSNSVQETQYF. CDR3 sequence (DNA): TGTGCCAGCAGCTCGAATAGCGTCCAAGAGACCCAGTACTTC.